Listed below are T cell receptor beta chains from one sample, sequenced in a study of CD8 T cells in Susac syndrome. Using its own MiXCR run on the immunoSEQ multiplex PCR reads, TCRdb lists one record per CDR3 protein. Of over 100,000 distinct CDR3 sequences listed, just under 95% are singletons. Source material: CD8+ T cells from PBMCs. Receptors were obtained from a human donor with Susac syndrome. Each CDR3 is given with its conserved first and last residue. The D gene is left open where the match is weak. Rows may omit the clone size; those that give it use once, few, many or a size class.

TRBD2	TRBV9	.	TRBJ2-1	TGTGCCAGCAGCGCTAGCGGGGGGGCCTCCAATGAGCAGTTCTTC	CASSASGGASNEQFF
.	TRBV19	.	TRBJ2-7	TGTGCCAGTACACCGGGACCGGGACCCTACGAGCAGTACTTC	CASTPGPGPYEQYF
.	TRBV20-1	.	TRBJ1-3	TGCAGTGCTAGAGATTGGGCCGCAGACTCTGGAAACACCATATATTTT	CSARDWAADSGNTIYF
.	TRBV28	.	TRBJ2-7	TGTGCCAGCAGTTTCGGACCCGGAGCCTACGAGCAGTACTTC	CASSFGPGAYEQYF
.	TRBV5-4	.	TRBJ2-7	TGTGCCAGCAGCACGGCCTACGAGCAGTACTTC	CASSTAYEQYF
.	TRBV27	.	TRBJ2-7	TGTGCCAGCAGTCCCCACATCTTGTTCGAGCAGTACTTC	CASSPHILFEQYF
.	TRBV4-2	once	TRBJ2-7	TGTGCCAGCAGCCAAGAAAGGGGGTCAGAGACCTACGAGCAGTACTTC	CASSQERGSETYEQYF
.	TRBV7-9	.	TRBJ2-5	TGTGCCAGCAGCTTCGGACACAGGAGACAAGAGACCCAGTACTTC	CASSFGHRRQETQYF
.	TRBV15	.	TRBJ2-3	TGTGCCACCAGCAGCGGTGGGGGTTTGGCAGATACGCAGTATTTT	CATSSGGGLADTQYF
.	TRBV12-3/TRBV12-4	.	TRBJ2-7	TGTGCCAGCAGTTTTCCAGGGGCCTACGAGCAGTACTTC	CASSFPGAYEQYF
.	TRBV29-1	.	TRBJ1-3	TGCAGCGTGGGCGACTTCGGACTTTCTGGAAACACCATATATTTT	CSVGDFGLSGNTIYF
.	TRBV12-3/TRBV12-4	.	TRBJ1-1	TGTGCCAGCAGTTTATGGGGGGCTGAAGCTTTCTTT	CASSLWGAEAFF
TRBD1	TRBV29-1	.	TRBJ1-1	TGCAGCGACATTGACAGGGAAGAGGCTTTCTTT	CSDIDREEAFF
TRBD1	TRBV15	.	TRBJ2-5	TGTGCCACCAGCTCCGGGACAGTTCAAGAGACCCAGTACTTC	CATSSGTVQETQYF
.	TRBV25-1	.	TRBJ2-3	TGTGCCAGCATACCAGGGGCATCGAGCACAGATACGCAGTATTTT	CASIPGASSTDTQYF
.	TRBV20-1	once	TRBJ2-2	TGCAGTGCTAGAAGCGCTACCGGGGAGCTGTTTTTT	CSARSATGELFF
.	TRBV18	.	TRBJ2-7	TGTGCCAGCTCACCGGGATCCGTTTCGGCGAAGCTGTACTTC	CASSPGSVSAKLYF
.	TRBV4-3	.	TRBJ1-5	TGCGCCAGCAGCCAAGATCCGGCGAGCAATCAGCCCCAGCATTTT	CASSQDPASNQPQHF
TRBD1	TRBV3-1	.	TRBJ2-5	TGTGCCAGCAGCCAAGGACAGGGCATGCAAGAGACCCAGTACTTC	CASSQGQGMQETQYF
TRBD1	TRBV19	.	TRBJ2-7	TGTGCCAGTAGCGCAGGGGGCGGGTACGAGCAGTACTTC	CASSAGGGYEQYF
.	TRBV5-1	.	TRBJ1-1	TGCGCCAGCAGCTTGGGGAATTTTGGGTACACTGAAGCTTTCTTT	CASSLGNFGYTEAFF
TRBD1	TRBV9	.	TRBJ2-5	TGTGCCAGCAGCCAACAGGGGGCTTGGGAGACCCAGTACTTC	CASSQQGAWETQYF
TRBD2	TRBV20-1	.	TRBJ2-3	TGCAGTGCTCGGAGCGGGGGGGCTGCAGATACGCAGTATTTT	CSARSGGAADTQYF
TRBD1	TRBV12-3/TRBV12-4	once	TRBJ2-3	TGTGCCAGCTTACAGGGGGCGGATACGCAGTATTTT	CASLQGADTQYF
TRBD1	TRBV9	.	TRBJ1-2	TGTGCCAGCGGTAACAGGGGGGCCTATGGCTACACCTTC	CASGNRGAYGYTF
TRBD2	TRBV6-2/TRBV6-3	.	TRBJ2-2	TGTGCCAGCAGTTACTCAGGGGACTTTTCTGCAGCGGGGGACGCGAACACCGGGGAGCTGTTTTTT	CASSYSGDFSAAGDANTGELFF
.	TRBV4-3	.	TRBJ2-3	TGCGCCAGCAGCCAAGAGAGGGTTACAGGGAGCACAGATACGCAGTATTTT	CASSQERVTGSTDTQYF
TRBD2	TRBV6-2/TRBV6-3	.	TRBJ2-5	TGTGCCAGCAGTTACTGGACTAGCGGGGCGGAGACCCAGTACTTC	CASSYWTSGAETQYF
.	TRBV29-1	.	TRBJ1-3	TGCAGCGTTGAAGATCAGGGTGGAAACACCATATATTTT	CSVEDQGGNTIYF
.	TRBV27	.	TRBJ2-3	TGTGCCAGCAGTTTTACGGCAGGAGGCACAGATACGCAGTATTTT	CASSFTAGGTDTQYF